Below, 9 T cell receptor beta chains from the same sample are listed, as sequenced in a study of T cells in Graves' hyperthyroidism and ophthalmopathy. Amplified regions were TCR beta CDR3 sequences from RNA transcripts. The HTBI primer set was used in a first-round RT-PCR of the TCR CDR3. TCRdb re-derived calls from the multiplex PCR reads in MiXCR, one entry per CDR3 protein. Here the sample spans 270,000 or so distinct CDR3 sequences, approximately 16% being singletons. Sequencing used blood. The receptors come from a woman aged 45 to 65 with Graves' hyperthyroidism that later progressed to Graves' ophthalmopathy.

This clonotype appeared many times. This chain uses TRBV20-1 with TRBJ2-7; 8 bases agree with TRBD2. V gave up 6 bases and J gave up 7 bases; unmatched junction bases: 14. In germline, CDR1 is DFQATT, CDR2 SNEGSKA (reference sequence). This CDR3 spans 14 amino acids. CDR3 nucleotides: TGCAGTGCCCCCGTTCCCAAAGCGGGAGATGAGCAGTACTTC. It is translated as CSAPVPKAGDEQYF.

This clonotype was counted a few times. The rearrangement joins TRBV6-1 to TRBJ1-1; D not resolved. This CDR3 is built from 8 residues. Germline CDR1 reads MNHNS; CDR2 reads SASEGT. V gave up 9 bases and J gave up 11 bases, with 7 bases separating them. The CDR3 is CASTTAFF. CDR3 coding DNA: TGTGCCAGTACGACCGCTTTCTTT.

This clonotype appeared a single time. This chain joins TRBV19 and TRBJ1-5, with 7 bases fitting TRBD1. CDR3 size: 19 residues. Trimming at V came to 7 bases and at J to 1 base, leaving 19 bases not matched to a gene. Germline CDR1 reads LNHDA; CDR2 reads SQIVND (reference sequence). The CDR3 nucleotides are TGTGCCAGTAATGGCCAAACAGGGGTAGGGTTTAGGAGCAATCAGCCCCAGCATTTT. Its protein is CASNGQTGVGFRSNQPQHF.

This clonotype was detected ten times or more. The rearrangement uses TRBV20-1 and TRBJ1-1, with no clear D. Germline V gives CDR1 DFQATT, CDR2 SNEGSKA (reference sequence). The CDR3 consists of 11 residues. The ends were cut back, 6 bases at V and 1 base at J, with 6 bases in the middle. CDR3: CSANRNTEAFF. The CDR3, as DNA: TGCAGTGCCAATCGGAACACTGAAGCTTTCTTT.

This chain connects TRBV5-1 to TRBJ2-2; D assignment may be TRBD1 or TRBD2 (6 bases each). This CDR3 comprises 16 residues. Trimming took off 0 bases at V and 0 bases at J, with 9 bases between the two ends. Germline assignment: CDR1 SGHRS and CDR2 YFSETQ. CDR3 bases: TGCGCCAGCAGCTTGGGAGGGGGGCCGAACACCGGGGAGCTGTTTTTT. The encoded protein is CASSLGGGPNTGELFF.

This clonotype was seen repeatedly, ten times or more. The chain links TRBV28 to TRBJ1-2; D ambiguous. The germline gives CDR1 MDHEN, CDR2 SYDVKM. Trimming removed 5 bases at V and 4 bases at J, with 17 bases between. This CDR3 is 15 amino acids long. DNA for the CDR3: TGTGCCAGCAGTCCCTCAGGAGGGATGGGCTATGGCTACACCTTC. Protein: CASSPSGGMGYGYTF.

In the case of this clonotype: Since a much larger clone is just one base distant, this may be a read error. Given the absence of the conserved phenylalanine or tryptophan at the CDR3 end, a read error is likely. The chain carries TRBV20-1 and TRBJ2-4; weak D call: TRBD1 (6 bases). The CDR3 runs 14 residues. Trimming stripped 1 base from V and 6 bases from J, with 13 bases between. Germline assignment: CDR1 DFQATT and CDR2 SNEGSKA (reference sequence). CDR3 region: CSARAQQGRNIQYL. For the CDR3, the DNA is TGCAGTGCTAGAGCGCAACAGGGCAGAAACATTCAGTACCTC.

This clonotype was observed at least ten times. The chain carries TRBV2 and TRBJ2-3, with 9 bases fitting TRBD2. V lost 6 bases to trimming and J lost 3 bases; unmatched junction nucleotides: 4. The CDR3 is 14 residues long. From germline, CDR1 is SNHLY and CDR2 FYNNEI. CDR3 coding DNA: TGTGCCAGCAGGAAACTAGCGGGTACAGATACGCAGTATTTT. This encodes CASRKLAGTDTQYF. The whole variable domain, remainder taken from reference TRBV2 and TRBJ2-3, is EPEVTQTPSHQVTQMGQEVILRCVPISNHLYFYWYRQILGQKVEFLVSFYNNEISEKSEIFDDQFSVERPDGSNFTLKIRSTKLEDSAMYFCASRKLAGTDTQYFGPGTRLTVL.

Ten or more counts support this clonotype. This sequence joins TRBV20-1 and TRBJ2-3; possibly TRBD2 for D (6 bases). CDR1 is DFQATT and CDR2 is SNEGSKA in the germline V gene (reference sequence). V was pared by 1 base and J by 4 bases, with 12 bases between. This CDR3 is 14 amino acids long. The CDR3 is CSARASEGSDTQYF. The CDR3 DNA reads as TGCAGTGCTAGAGCGTCGGAGGGGTCAGATACGCAGTATTTT.